The 27 T cell receptor beta chains reported below all come from one sample, sequenced in a study of blood T cell repertoires in COVID-19. Using immunoSEQ multiplex PCR, the repertoire was profiled, and TCRdb retains in-frame clones only, with some absent. The sample has 130,000 to 150,000 clones; 80% to 90% are singletons. Sequenced material: peripheral blood. Receptors were obtained from a woman aged 50 to 60 with acute or convalescent COVID-19.

The rearrangement uses TRBV5-1 and TRBJ2-7; weak D call: TRBD1 (6 bases). CDR1 is SGHRS, CDR2 YFSETQ, per germline. The V and J ends lost 1 base and 5 bases respectively, with 16 bases between them. CDR3 length: 15 residues. The CDR3 DNA sequence: TGCGCCAGCAGCTTGACTGGGGGCGTGGGGGACGAGCAGTACTTC. Translating it yields CASSLTGGVGDEQYF.

V and J are TRBV9 and TRBJ2-7; TRBD2 matches at 10 bases. The CDR3 spans 14 residues. The J segment lost 3 bases and the V segment lost 3 bases, leaving 3 bases of the junction unmatched. Germline CDR1 is SGDLS and CDR2 is YYNGEE. CDR3: CASSEGLAIYEQYF. The DNA of the CDR3 is TGTGCCAGCAGCGAGGGACTAGCGATCTACGAGCAGTACTTC.

V and J are TRBV4-2 and TRBJ1-2; 7 bases fit TRBD1. This CDR3 region has 17 residues. Trimming removed 1 base from V and 4 bases from J; junction bases left unmatched: 12. Germline V gene data show CDR1 as LGHNA and CDR2 as YNFKEQ. The CDR3, as DNA: TGTGCCAGCAGCCAAGGGGACAGAAGAGGAGTGGCCTATGGCTACACCTTC. Encoded protein: CASSQGDRRGVAYGYTF.

The chain recombines TRBV6-5 with TRBJ2-1; 7 bases align to TRBD2. Germline values: CDR1 MNHEY, CDR2 SVGAGI. The length of the CDR3 is 16 residues. V was clipped by 2 bases and J by 10 bases; unmatched bases: 14. In nucleotides, the CDR3 is TGTGCCAGCAGTTACCAGGGAATAGCGGGTGCCAGCGAGCAGTTCTTC. Amino acid sequence: CASSYQGIAGASEQFF.

This clone was counted between two and nine times. This chain joins TRBV5-8 and TRBJ1-5, with TRBD1 identical over 7 bases. The CDR3 runs 15 residues. The germline V gene has CDR1 SGHTS and CDR2 YDEGEE. V shed 4 bases and J 0 bases; nucleotides not matched to a gene: 4. The CDR3 sequence is CASSRGQYSNQPQHF. Written as DNA, the CDR3 is TGTGCCAGCAGCCGGGGACAGTATAGCAATCAGCCCCAGCATTTT.

V gene TRBV28 combines with J gene TRBJ2-1, with 8 bases aligning to TRBD2. Germline CDR1 is MDHEN and CDR2 is SYDVKM. CDR3 length: 15 residues. The trim removed 2 bases at V and 2 bases at J, leaving 2 bases unmatched. The CDR3 region has the DNA TGTGCCAGCAGTTTAGGCGGGGGGCCCTACAATGAGCAGTTCTTC. The encoded protein is CASSLGGGPYNEQFF.

The rearrangement uses TRBV6-5 and TRBJ2-7; unclear D gene. V lost 4 bases, J lost 6 bases, and 22 bases lay in between. The CDR3 sequence is 16 residues long. Germline-derived CDR1 and CDR2 are MNHEY and SVGAGI. The CDR3 sequence: CASSFSRKPDSGEQYF. The CDR3 DNA reads as TGTGCCAGCAGTTTCTCCCGGAAGCCCGACTCGGGCGAGCAGTACTTC.

The chain recombines TRBV11-2 with TRBJ2-2; D might be TRBD2 (5 bases). The CDR3 has 14 amino acids. Germline CDR1 SGHAT, CDR2 FQNNGV. With 5 bases removed from V and 6 bases from J, the gap between germline ends came to 13 bases. CDR3 residues: CASSPRAGPGELFF. In DNA form, the CDR3 reads TGTGCCAGCAGCCCGCGTGCGGGTCCCGGGGAGCTGTTTTTT.

This rearrangement joins TRBV7-3 to TRBJ2-6, with TRBD1 matching over 9 bases. V shed 3 bases and J 0 bases; nucleotides not matched to a gene: 3. Germline values: CDR1 SGHTA, CDR2 FQGTGA. There are 17 residues in the CDR3. The CDR3 loop is CASSFTTGGSGANVLTF. In DNA form, the CDR3 reads TGTGCCAGCAGCTTCACGACAGGGGGCTCTGGGGCCAACGTCCTGACTTTC.

This rearrangement joins TRBV19 to TRBJ1-1; unclear D gene. V lost 6 bases to trimming and J lost 5 bases, with 19 bases between them. From germline, CDR1 is LNHDA and CDR2 SQIVND (reference sequence). The CDR3 runs 15 residues. CDR3 in amino acids: CASRPAPNTRTEAFF. The DNA for the CDR3 is TGTGCCAGTAGGCCCGCCCCAAATACGAGGACTGAAGCTTTCTTT.

The chain uses TRBV5-1 and TRBJ1-6, with D maybe TRBD1 (5 bases). This CDR3 comprises 15 residues. The V and J ends lost 7 bases and 5 bases respectively, with 16 bases between them. CDR1 is SGHRS, CDR2 YFSETQ, per germline. The CDR3 region has the DNA TGCGCCAGCGGGGTTACGCCAGGGCATAATTCACCCCTCCACTTT. Translated: CASGVTPGHNSPLHF.

The chain employs TRBV12-3 or TRBV12-4 and TRBJ1-2; 7 bases are a match to TRBD1. The CDR3 loop spans 13 amino acids. The junction had 6 bases not matched to a gene; V was cut back by 6 bases and J by 5 bases. The CDR3 protein is CASRSGTAYGYTF. DNA of the CDR3: TGTGCCAGCAGGTCCGGGACAGCATATGGCTACACCTTC.

The chain uses TRBV5-6 and TRBJ2-7; tentatively, D is TRBD1 (5 bases). The CDR3 runs to 15 residues. CDR1 is SGHDT and CDR2 is YYEEEE in the germline V gene. V lost 0 bases to trimming and J lost 2 bases, with 12 bases between them. The CDR3 is CASSLGVGPAYEQYF. The CDR3 DNA sequence: TGTGCCAGCAGCTTGGGAGTGGGGCCGGCCTACGAGCAGTACTTC.

J is TRBJ2-7 and V is TRBV10-3; 14 bases agree with TRBD2. This CDR3 has 15 amino acids. V gave up 4 bases and J gave up 3 bases; unmatched junction bases: 2. Germline V gives CDR1 ENHRY, CDR2 SYGVKD. Written as DNA, the CDR3 is TGTGCCATCAGTGGGGGACTAGCGGGAGTCTACGAGCAGTACTTC. It encodes CAISGGLAGVYEQYF.

J is TRBJ1-2 and V is TRBV28; the D gene is possibly TRBD1 (5 bases). Trimming cost V 3 bases and J 12 bases, with 17 bases left between them. Germline CDR1 MDHEN, CDR2 SYDVKM. The CDR3 contains 13 residues. In nucleotides, the CDR3 is TGTGCCAGCAGTTTGGACACCACCTCTGCTAACACCTTC. It specifies CASSLDTTSANTF.

This CDR3 reads CASSLVGTSEAFF. CDR3 nucleotide sequence: TGCGCCAGCAGCTTGGTCGGGACATCTGAAGCTTTCTTT. V is TRBV5-1 and J is TRBJ1-1, with a weak D call TRBD1 (6 bases). CDR3 length equals 13 residues. The V gene lost 0 bases and the J gene lost 6 bases, with 9 bases spanning the gap. The germline CDR1 and CDR2 sequences are SGHRS and YFSETQ.

The chain combines TRBV30 with TRBJ1-1; no clear D gene. The CDR3 spans 16 residues. V lost 3 bases and J 0 bases, leaving 17 bases between the germline ends. CDR1 is GTSNPN, CDR2 SVGIG, per germline (reference sequence). The CDR3: CAWSPPPLRLNTEAFF. The CDR3, as DNA: TGTGCCTGGAGCCCCCCCCCGTTGAGGCTGAACACTGAAGCTTTCTTT.

In this sample, this clone turned up once. V and J are TRBV3-1 (or the pseudogene TRBV3-2) and TRBJ2-2; D possibly corresponds to TRBD2 (6 bases). The CDR3 covers 16 residues. Germline CDR1 is LGHDT and CDR2 is YNNKEL (reference sequence). Trimming took off 0 bases at V and 7 bases at J, with 15 bases between the two ends. The CDR3: CASSQDGGSGFGELFF. The CDR3 DNA reads as TGTGCCAGCAGCCAAGATGGAGGGAGTGGGTTCGGGGAGCTGTTTTTT.

This clone was detected a few times. In nucleotides, the CDR3 is TGTGCCAGCAGCCAGGGTCGACTAGCGGGAGCCCCCGATGAGCAGTTCTTC. Its translation is CASSQGRLAGAPDEQFF. The chain links TRBV4-2 to TRBJ2-1; 12 positions match TRBD2. The CDR3 extends over 17 amino acids. Trimming cost V 3 bases and J 8 bases; bases outside gene matches: 11. The germline gives CDR1 LGHNA, CDR2 YNFKEQ.

The rearrangement joins TRBV7-7 to TRBJ1-1, with D unresolved. The CDR3 runs 13 residues. Between the trimmed V and J ends, which lost 5 bases and 8 bases, there was a span of 15 bases. CDR1 and CDR2 from the germline V gene are SSHAT and FNYEAQ (reference sequence). CDR3 DNA sequence: TGTGCCAGCAGCCCAGTTCCCCCCTCGGAAGCTTTCTTT. It codes for CASSPVPPSEAFF.

For this clone: A read error may be the cause here, since a much bigger clone is one base away. The same CDR3 is also encoded by other DNA sequences in this sample. This chain joins TRBV11-3 and TRBJ2-1, with D possibly being TRBD1 (6 bases). This CDR3 has 14 amino acids. The ends were cut back, 6 bases at V and 7 bases at J, with 16 bases in the middle. Germline loops: CDR1 SGHNT, CDR2 YENEEA. CDR3 amino acids: CASSVGQGTNEQFF. In DNA, the CDR3 is TGTGCCAGCAGTGTGGGGCAGGGGACGAATGAGCAGTTCTTC.

V gene TRBV18 combines with J gene TRBJ1-1, with 9 nucleotides matching TRBD1. Trimming removed 0 bases from V and 3 bases from J; junction bases left unmatched: 2. The CDR3 contains 15 residues. Germline V lookup: CDR1 KGHSH, CDR2 LQKENI. The CDR3 reads CASSPPGQGYTEAFF. CDR3 bases: TGTGCCAGCTCACCACCTGGACAGGGGTACACTGAAGCTTTCTTT.

The genes are TRBV7-2 and TRBJ1-6; D is unresolved. This CDR3 has 16 residues. Between the trimmed V and J ends, which lost 2 bases and 5 bases, there was a span of 13 bases. CDR1 and CDR2 (germline): SGHTA, FQGNSA. This chain's CDR3 is CASSLIGSGNNSPLHF. The CDR3 DNA sequence: TGTGCCAGCAGCTTAATCGGCAGCGGGAATAATTCACCCCTCCACTTT.

V gene TRBV19 combines with J gene TRBJ2-1, with TRBD1 as a possible D gene (6 bases). The CDR3 contains 14 residues. V was clipped by 9 bases and J by 5 bases, with 17 bases between them. Looked up from germline, CDR1 is LNHDA and CDR2 is SQIVND (reference sequence). The CDR3 spells CASASGTQNNEQFF. In DNA, the CDR3 is TGTGCCAGCGCGTCCGGGACACAGAACAATGAGCAGTTCTTC.

The V and J genes are TRBV30 and TRBJ2-3; 11 bases align to TRBD2. This CDR3 comprises 15 residues. From germline, CDR1 is GTSNPN and CDR2 SVGIG (reference sequence). The V and J ends lost 3 bases and 4 bases, in that order; junction bases with no gene match: 6. The CDR3 loop is CAWSGGLAVSDTQYF. The DNA of the CDR3 is TGTGCCTGGAGCGGGGGACTAGCGGTATCAGATACGCAGTATTTT. Full variable domain (rest looked up from reference TRBV30 and TRBJ2-3): SQTIHQWPATLVQPVGSPLSLECTVEGTSNPNLYWYRQAAGRGLQLLFYSVGIGQISSEVPQNLSASRPQDRQFILSSKKLLLSDSGFYLCAWSGGLAVSDTQYFGPGTRLTVL.

A single count supports this clone. An end of the junction differs from the germline gene, which may be a read error. The chain recombines TRBV24-1 with TRBJ2-2, with 8 bases fitting TRBD2. From germline, CDR1 is KGHDR and CDR2 SFDVKD. The CDR3 runs to 15 residues. The DNA of the CDR3 is TGTGCCACGAGTGAGCGGGGGCCGAACACCGGGGAGCTGTTTTTT. This translates into CATSERGPNTGELFF.

This clone was picked up a small number of times. V usage is TRBV19 and J usage is TRBJ2-3, with D possibly TRBD2 on 6 matching bases. The V and J ends lost 2 bases and 4 bases respectively, with 7 bases between them. The CDR3 consists of 13 residues. Germline assignment: CDR1 LNHDA and CDR2 SQIVND (reference sequence). CDR3 bases: TGTGCCAGTAGTATACGGAGGGCAGATACGCAGTATTTT. It codes for CASSIRRADTQYF.